A single sample gave rise to the 12 T cell receptor beta chains below, sequenced in a study of T cells in women clearing cervical HPV infection. Method: immunoSEQ multiplex PCR; TCRdb's copy keeps in-frame clones and lacks some. This sample's clone table lists 25,000 to 30,000 clones. The sequenced material came from blood buffy coat. The receptors here all came from a woman between 18 and 70 years old with a cervical HPV16 infection that either progressed to CIN3+ or cleared (not recorded which).

Note on this clone: The CDR3 is cut off 3 residues early in the read; its end comes from the germline J gene. The chain is built from TRBV5-1 and TRBJ2-2; D is unresolved. Germline assignment: CDR1 SGHRS and CDR2 YFSETQ. This CDR3 is 13 amino acids long. The CDR3 spells CASSLALGSPLFF. The sequenced CDR3 bases are TGCGCCAGCAGCTTGGCGCTAGGATCACCG.

The CDR3 bases that were read are TGTGCCAGCTCACTACACAGGGCCTACGAG. Its translation: CASSLHRAYE. The complete CDR3 sequence is CASSLHRAYEQYF. The chain combines TRBV18 with TRBJ2-7; maybe TRBD1 (6 bases). The read ends 3 residues early relative to the CDR3; the germline J gene fills the gap. The V gene lost 4 bases and the J gene lost 2 bases, with 9 bases spanning the gap. CDR3 size: 13 residues. Germline V gene data show CDR1 as KGHSH and CDR2 as LQKENI.

Note on this clone: Sequencing ends 3 residues short of the CDR3 end; the germline J gene provides the rest. This chain connects TRBV7-3 to TRBJ2-1; 9 bases map to TRBD1. Germline V CDR1 and CDR2: SGHTA, FQGTGA. The CDR3 loop spans 16 amino acids. J lost 8 bases, V lost 1 base, and 9 bases had no gene match. CDR3: CASSLRGQGHVDEQFF. The DNA read from the CDR3 is TGTGCCAGCAGCTTAAGGGGACAGGGTCACGTCGATGAG.

The CDR3 sequence is CASSGDGGSYGYTF. CDR3 bases read: TGCGCCAGCAGCGGCGATGGGGGGAGCTATGGC. The chain recombines TRBV5-1 with TRBJ1-2, with D possibly being TRBD1 (5 bases). The read comes to an end 3 residues before the CDR3 does, leaving the germline J gene to fill in the end. The CDR3 length is 14 residues. The germline V gene has CDR1 SGHRS and CDR2 YFSETQ. V lost 4 bases and J 4 bases, leaving 14 bases between the germline ends.

CDR3 DNA (partial): TGTGCCAGCAGCTTCCCCGGGACAGGGCTCCCCGAG. Its protein product is CASSFPGTGLPE. The full CDR3 reads CASSFPGTGLPEQYF. The chain employs TRBV5-5 and TRBJ2-7, with TRBD1 identical over 9 bases. With the read ending 3 residues before the CDR3 end, the germline J gene is used to fill in that end. CDR3 length: 15 amino acids. Germline V lookup: CDR1 SGHKS, CDR2 YYEKEE (reference sequence). V trimming: 2 bases; J trimming: 6 bases; junction bases outside the gene matches: 9.

Concerning this clone itself: Coverage ceases 3 residues before the CDR3 finishes, and the germline J gene fills in the end. V and J are TRBV6-1 and TRBJ1-2, with a possible D match to TRBD1 (5 bases). Germline assignment: CDR1 MNHNS and CDR2 SASEGT. The CDR3 has 16 residues. Trimming removed 2 bases from V and 7 bases from J, with 20 bases in between. CDR3 DNA (partial): TGTGCCAGCAGTGAATCCCCGGGACTCTATACCGGTGGC. Protein sequence: CASSESPGLYTGG. The full CDR3 protein is CASSESPGLYTGGYTF.

In regard to this clone: The read stops 3 residues short of the end of the CDR3; the missing end is completed from the germline J gene. This chain connects TRBV20-1 to TRBJ1-2; 7 bases are a match to TRBD1. From germline, CDR1 is DFQATT and CDR2 SNEGSKA (reference sequence). After removal of 5 bases from V and 2 bases from J, the junction contained 2 bases not matched to a gene. The CDR3 sequence is 12 residues long. The part of the CDR3 DNA that was read is TGCAGTGCTCCACAGGGGAACTATGGC. Its protein product is CSAPQGNYG. The whole CDR3 region reads CSAPQGNYGYTF.

Of note for this clone: The read ends 3 residues early relative to the CDR3; the germline J gene fills the gap. V usage is TRBV5-1 and J usage is TRBJ1-4; TRBD1 is a possible D gene (5 bases). V was pared by 4 bases and J by 3 bases, with 16 bases between. Germline CDR1 SGHRS, CDR2 YFSETQ. CDR3 length: 16 residues. The CDR3 is CASSRRGWGPNEKLFF. Incomplete CDR3 DNA: TGCGCCAGCAGCCGTCGGGGGTGGGGACCTAATGAAAAA.

As to this clone: With the read ending 3 residues before the CDR3 end, the germline J gene is used to fill in that end. The chain has TRBV6-1 and TRBJ1-5; TRBD1 is a possible D gene (5 bases). The germline V and J ends were trimmed by 1 base and 6 bases, with 13 bases remaining between them. Germline CDR1 reads MNHNS; CDR2 reads SASEGT. The length of the CDR3 is 15 residues. CDR3 DNA (partial): TGTGCCAGCAGTGAAGTGTGGGGGGGTGCTCAGCCC. It yields the protein CASSEVWGGAQP. The entire CDR3 is CASSEVWGGAQPQHF.

Note on this clone: The CDR3 is cut off 3 residues early in the read; its end comes from the germline J gene. The gene calls are TRBV12-3 or TRBV12-4 and TRBJ2-1; D ambiguous. V lost 4 bases, J lost 9 bases, and 13 bases lay in between. The CDR3 consists of 13 residues. CDR3 DNA (partial): TGTGCCAGCAGTTCGGCCCACTCGGGTGAG. Amino acid sequence: CASSSAHSGE. The full CDR3 protein reads CASSSAHSGEQFF.

Concerning this clone: Coverage ceases 3 residues before the CDR3 finishes, and the germline J gene fills in the end. The rearrangement joins TRBV28 to TRBJ2-5; 7 bases fit TRBD1. Germline-derived CDR1 and CDR2 are MDHEN and SYDVKM. The CDR3 contains 14 residues. With 3 bases clipped from V and 3 bases from J, the junction kept 4 bases outside the gene matches. Incomplete CDR3 DNA: TGTGCCAGCAGTTTCCTCGACAGGGAAGAGACC. Translating gives CASSFLDREET. The full-length CDR3 reads as CASSFLDREETQYF.

Turning to this clone: The DNA ends 3 residues before the CDR3 does, and the rest of the CDR3 is filled in from the germline J gene. This chain joins TRBV14 and TRBJ2-3; tentative D call: TRBD1 (6 bases). With 1 base removed from V and 2 bases from J, the gap between germline ends came to 10 bases. The V gene's germline CDR1 is SGHDN and CDR2 FVKESK. CDR3 size: 15 residues. The CDR3 loop is CASSQVGGNTDTQYF. Incomplete CDR3 DNA: TGTGCCAGCAGCCAAGTAGGGGGTAACACAGATACG.